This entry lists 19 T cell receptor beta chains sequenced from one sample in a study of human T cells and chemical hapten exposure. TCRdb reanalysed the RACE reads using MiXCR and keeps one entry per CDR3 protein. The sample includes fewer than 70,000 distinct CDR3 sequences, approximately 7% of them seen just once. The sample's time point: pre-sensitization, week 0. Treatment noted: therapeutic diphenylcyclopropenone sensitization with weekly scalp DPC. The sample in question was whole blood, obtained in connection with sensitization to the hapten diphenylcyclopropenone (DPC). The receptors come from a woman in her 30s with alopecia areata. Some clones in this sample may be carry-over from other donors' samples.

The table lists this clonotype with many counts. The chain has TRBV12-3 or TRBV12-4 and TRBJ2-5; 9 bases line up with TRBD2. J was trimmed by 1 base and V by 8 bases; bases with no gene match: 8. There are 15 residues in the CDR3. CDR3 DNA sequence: TGTGCCAGCGCTAAAGCGGGGGGTATCCAAGAGACCCAGTACTTC. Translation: CASAKAGGIQETQYF.

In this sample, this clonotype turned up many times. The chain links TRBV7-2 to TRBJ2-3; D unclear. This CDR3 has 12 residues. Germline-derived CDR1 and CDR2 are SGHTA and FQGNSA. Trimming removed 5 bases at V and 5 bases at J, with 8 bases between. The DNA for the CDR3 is TGTGCCAGCAGCAGAGGCGTAGATACGCAGTATTTT. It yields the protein CASSRGVDTQYF.

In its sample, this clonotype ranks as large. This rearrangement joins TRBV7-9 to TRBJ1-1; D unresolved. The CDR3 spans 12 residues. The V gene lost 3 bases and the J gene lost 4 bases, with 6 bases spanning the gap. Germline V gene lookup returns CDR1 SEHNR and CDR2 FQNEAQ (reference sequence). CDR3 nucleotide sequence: TGTGCCAGCAGCTTGCATATCACTGAAGCTTTCTTT. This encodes CASSLHITEAFF.

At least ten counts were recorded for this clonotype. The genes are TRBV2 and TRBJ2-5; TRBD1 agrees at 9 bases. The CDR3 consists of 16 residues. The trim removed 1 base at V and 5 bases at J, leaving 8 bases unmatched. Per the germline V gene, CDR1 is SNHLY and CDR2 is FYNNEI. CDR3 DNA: TGTGCCAGCAGTGAAGGCGGGACAGGGTCCTTTGAGACCCAGTACTTC. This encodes CASSEGGTGSFETQYF.

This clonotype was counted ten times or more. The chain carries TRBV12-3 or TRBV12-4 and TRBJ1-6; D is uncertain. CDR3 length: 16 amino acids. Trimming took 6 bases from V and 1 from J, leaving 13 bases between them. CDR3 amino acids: CASSPSLGSYNSPLHF. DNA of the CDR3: TGTGCCAGCAGCCCCTCCTTGGGATCCTATAATTCACCCCTCCACTTT.

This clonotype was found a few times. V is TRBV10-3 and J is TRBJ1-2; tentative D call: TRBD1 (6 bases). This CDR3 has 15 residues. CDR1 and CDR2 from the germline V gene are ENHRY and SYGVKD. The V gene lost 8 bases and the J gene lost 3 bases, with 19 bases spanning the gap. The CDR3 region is CAIVDRTAGDYGYTF. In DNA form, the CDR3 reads TGTGCCATCGTCGACAGGACAGCAGGCGACTATGGCTACACCTTC.

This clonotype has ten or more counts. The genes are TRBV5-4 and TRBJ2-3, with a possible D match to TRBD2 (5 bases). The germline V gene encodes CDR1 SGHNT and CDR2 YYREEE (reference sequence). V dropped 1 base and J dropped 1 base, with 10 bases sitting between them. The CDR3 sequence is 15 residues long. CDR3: CASSLYTRGTDTQYF. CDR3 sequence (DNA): TGTGCCAGCAGCTTGTATACTAGAGGCACAGATACGCAGTATTTT.

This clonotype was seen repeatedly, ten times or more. CDR3 residues: CASSFRQQGAFYNSPLHF. Here the CDR3 DNA reads TGTGCCAGCAGTTTTCGGCAACAGGGCGCCTTCTATAATTCACCCCTCCACTTT. The J gene is TRBJ1-6, the V gene TRBV12-3 or TRBV12-4; D might be TRBD1 (6 bases). This CDR3 is 18 amino acids long. V was cut by 3 bases and J by 3 bases, with 18 bases left in between.

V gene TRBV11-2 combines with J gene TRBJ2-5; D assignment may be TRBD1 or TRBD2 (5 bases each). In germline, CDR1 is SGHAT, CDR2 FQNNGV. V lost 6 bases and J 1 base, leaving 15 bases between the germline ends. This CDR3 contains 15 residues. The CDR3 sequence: CASSFGGSVQETQYF. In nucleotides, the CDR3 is TGTGCCAGCAGTTTTGGGGGTTCGGTCCAAGAGACCCAGTACTTC.

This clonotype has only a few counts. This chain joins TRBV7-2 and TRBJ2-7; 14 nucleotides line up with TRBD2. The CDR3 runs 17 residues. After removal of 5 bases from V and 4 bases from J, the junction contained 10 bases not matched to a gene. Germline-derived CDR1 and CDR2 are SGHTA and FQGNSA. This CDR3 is CASSARLAGGLSYEQYF. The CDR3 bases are TGTGCCAGCAGCGCCCGACTAGCGGGGGGGCTCTCTTACGAGCAGTACTTC. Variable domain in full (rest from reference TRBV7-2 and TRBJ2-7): GAGVSQSPSNKVTEKGKDVELRCDPISGHTALYWYRQSLGQGLEFLIYFQGNSAPDKSGLPSDRFSAERTGGSVSTLTIQRTQQEDSAVYLCASSARLAGGLSYEQYFGPGTRLTVT.

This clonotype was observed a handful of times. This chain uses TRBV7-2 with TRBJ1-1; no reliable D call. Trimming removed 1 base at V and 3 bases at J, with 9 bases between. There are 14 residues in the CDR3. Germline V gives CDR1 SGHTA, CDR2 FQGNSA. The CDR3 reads CASSLVASDTEAFF. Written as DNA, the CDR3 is TGTGCCAGCAGCTTAGTGGCTTCAGACACTGAAGCTTTCTTT.

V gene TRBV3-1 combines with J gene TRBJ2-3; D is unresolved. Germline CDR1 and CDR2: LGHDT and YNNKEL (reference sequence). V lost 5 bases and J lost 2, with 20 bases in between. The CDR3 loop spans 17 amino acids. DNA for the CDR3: TGTGCCAGCAGCTCTCTAAATAATGGGCCATTCACAGATACGCAGTATTTT. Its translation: CASSSLNNGPFTDTQYF.

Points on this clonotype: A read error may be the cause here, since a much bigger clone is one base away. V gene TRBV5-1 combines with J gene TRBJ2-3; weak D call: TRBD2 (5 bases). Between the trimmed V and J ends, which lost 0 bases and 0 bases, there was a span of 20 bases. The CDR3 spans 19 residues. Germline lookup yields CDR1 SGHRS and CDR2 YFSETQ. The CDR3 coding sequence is TGCGCCAGCAGCTTGGTAGTACTTGGGCATCGAGGGAGCACAGATACGCAGTATTTT. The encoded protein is CASSLVVLGHRGSTDTQYF.

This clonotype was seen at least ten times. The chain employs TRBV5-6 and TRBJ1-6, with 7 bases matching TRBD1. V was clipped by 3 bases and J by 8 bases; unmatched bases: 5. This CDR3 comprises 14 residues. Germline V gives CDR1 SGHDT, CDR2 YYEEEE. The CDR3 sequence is CASSSTDRDSPLHF. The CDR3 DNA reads TGTGCCAGCAGCTCAACCGACAGGGATTCACCCCTCCACTTT.

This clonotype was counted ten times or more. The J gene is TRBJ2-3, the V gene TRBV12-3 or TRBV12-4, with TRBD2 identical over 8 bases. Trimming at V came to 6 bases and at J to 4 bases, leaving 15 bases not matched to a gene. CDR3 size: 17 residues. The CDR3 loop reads CASSPPRGGGSPDTQYF. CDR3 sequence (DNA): TGTGCCAGCAGCCCCCCCCGGGGGGGAGGTAGTCCAGATACGCAGTATTTT.

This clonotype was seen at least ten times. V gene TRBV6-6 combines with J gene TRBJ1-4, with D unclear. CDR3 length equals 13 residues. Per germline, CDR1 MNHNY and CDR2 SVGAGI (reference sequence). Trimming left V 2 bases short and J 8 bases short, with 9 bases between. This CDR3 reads CASSYEGGEKLFF. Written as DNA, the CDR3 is TGTGCCAGCAGTTACGAGGGAGGGGAAAAACTGTTTTTT.

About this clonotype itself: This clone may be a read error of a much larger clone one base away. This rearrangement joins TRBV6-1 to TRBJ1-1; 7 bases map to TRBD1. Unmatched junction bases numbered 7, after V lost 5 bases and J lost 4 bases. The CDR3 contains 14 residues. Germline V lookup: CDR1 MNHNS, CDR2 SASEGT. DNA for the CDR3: TGTGCCAGCAGTACCCAACAGGGGTCCACTGAAGCTTTCTTT. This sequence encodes CASSTQQGSTEAFF.

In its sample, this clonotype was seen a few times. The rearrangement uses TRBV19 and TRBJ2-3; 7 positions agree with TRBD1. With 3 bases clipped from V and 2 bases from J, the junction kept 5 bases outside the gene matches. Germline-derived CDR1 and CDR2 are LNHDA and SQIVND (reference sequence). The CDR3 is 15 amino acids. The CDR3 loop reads CASSMGQITTDTQYF. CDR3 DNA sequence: TGTGCCAGTAGTATGGGACAGATCACCACAGATACGCAGTATTTT.

The CDR3, as DNA: TGTGCCAGCTCACCAATGGTGGGTTCTAGCAATCAGCCCCAGCATTTT. This sequence encodes CASSPMVGSSNQPQHF. The chain has TRBV18 and TRBJ1-5; D gene ambiguous. CDR3 length: 16 amino acids. Trimming removed 2 bases at V and 0 bases at J, with 11 bases between. Germline V gene sequence: CDR1 KGHSH, CDR2 LQKENI.